This TCR beta chain was recorded in a study of blood T cell repertoires in COVID-19. Study at large: Acute-phase and convalescent COVID-19 samples originated in the United States, Italy and Spain. The analysed material was cDNA or gDNA that came from T cells, B-cell-depleted T cells, or PBMCs.

Generated by immunoSEQ multiplex PCR, the TCRdb table keeps only in-frame clones and is missing some. The table includes fewer than 300,000 clones, approximately 82% detected once. Across over 20 US areas, participants ranged in age from about 18 to 90 years. Assignment of participants to cohorts was predicated upon participant-reported clinical history. There are 18 residues in the CDR3. This TCR came from a man aged 35 to 55 who had been exposed to COVID-19. J is TRBJ2-2 and V is TRBV21-1; the DNA was not used to check the table's D call, TRBD1. TRBV21-1 is shown as a pseudogene. The sample comprised PBMCs or T cells enriched from blood (not recorded which). For the CDR3, the DNA is TGTGCCAGCAGCAAAGAGGGGAATCCAGGCCAGGACACCGGGGAGCTGTTTTTT. As protein: CASSKEGNPGQDTGELFF.